Below are 26 T cell receptor beta chains sequenced from a single sample in a study of T-cell memory formation after mild COVID-19. TCRdb fed the 5' RACE reads into MiXCR, producing one record per CDR3 protein. The repertoire holds 410,000 or so distinct CDR3 sequences, with 20% to 25% as singletons. Source material: PBMCs or a T cell subset sorted from them (not recorded which). Receptors were obtained from an adult woman who had mild COVID-19 (a few samples of this study predate the infection). Cell type and time point are not known.

This clonotype was seen a handful of times. The genes are TRBV12-3 or TRBV12-4 and TRBJ2-5, with D unclear. The CDR3 is 13 amino acids. V was trimmed by 4 bases and J by 5 bases, leaving 11 bases between them. CDR3 DNA sequence: TGTGCCAGCAGTTCACCGACATCGGAGACCCAGTACTTC. This sequence encodes CASSSPTSETQYF.

The V gene is TRBV6-5, the J gene TRBJ1-6, with 8 bases matching TRBD1. Germline CDR1 is MNHEY and CDR2 is SVGAGI. The J segment lost 10 bases and the V segment lost 5 bases, leaving 7 bases of the junction unmatched. The CDR3 runs 14 residues. The CDR3 protein is CASSLGGTGSPLHF. CDR3 nucleotides: TGTGCCAGCAGTCTTGGGGGGACAGGCTCACCCCTCCACTTT.

This clonotype was detected only a few times. The chain joins TRBV18 to TRBJ2-4; D perhaps matches TRBD1 (5 bases). Per germline, CDR1 KGHSH and CDR2 LQKENI. V was pared by 5 bases and J by 0 bases, with 8 bases between. The CDR3 length is 14 residues. CDR3 nucleotide sequence: TGTGCCAGCTCAGGGGCCCTAGCCAAAAACATTCAGTACTTC. It encodes CASSGALAKNIQYF.

This clonotype was seen only a few times. This rearrangement joins TRBV24-1 to TRBJ2-3; 7 bases fit TRBD2. With 4 bases clipped from V and 1 base from J, the junction kept 4 bases outside the gene matches. The length of the CDR3 is 15 residues. The germline V gene encodes CDR1 KGHDR and CDR2 SFDVKD. The CDR3 DNA is TGTGCCACCAGTGAGGCAAGCGGGGGCACAGATACGCAGTATTTT. It yields the protein CATSEASGGTDTQYF.

This clonotype was observed a few times. The chain combines TRBV7-9 with TRBJ1-1, with D possibly being TRBD1 (5 bases). Germline CDR1 and CDR2: SEHNR and FQNEAQ (reference sequence). The CDR3 totals 13 residues. Trimming removed 2 bases from V and 10 bases from J, with 14 bases in between. The CDR3 DNA reads as TGTGCCAGCAGCTTATCTTCAGGGTCGCGAGCTTTCTTT. Protein sequence: CASSLSSGSRAFF.

The table lists this clonotype with a few counts. In DNA form, the CDR3 reads TGCAGTGCTAGCAGGGCCCAAGAGACCCAGTACTTC. It encodes CSASRAQETQYF. The chain uses TRBV20-1 and TRBJ2-5; possibly TRBD1 for D (5 bases). Per the germline V gene, CDR1 is DFQATT and CDR2 is SNEGSKA (reference sequence). This CDR3 has 12 residues. The V end lost 3 bases, the J end lost 1 base, and 6 bases lay between the germline ends.

The genes are TRBV12-3 or TRBV12-4 and TRBJ1-1, with TRBD1 matching 10 bases. The CDR3 covers 15 residues. The V gene end was trimmed by 7 bases and the J gene end by 5 bases; junction bases not matched to a gene: 10. CDR3 DNA sequence: TGTGCCAGCACCCTTGGGACAGGGGACCCGACTGAAGCTTTCTTT. Translating it yields CASTLGTGDPTEAFF.

The genes are TRBV12-3 or TRBV12-4 and TRBJ2-3; TRBD1 aligns across 7 bases. The CDR3 covers 16 residues. V shed 5 bases and J 14 bases; nucleotides not matched to a gene: 22. CDR3 region: CASSALTETSGTETYF. The CDR3 DNA is TGTGCCAGCAGTGCTCTGACAGAAACCTCCGGGACAGAAACGTATTTT.

J is TRBJ2-5 and V is TRBV10-3; TRBD2 might be the D (5 bases). Germline V gene sequence: CDR1 ENHRY, CDR2 SYGVKD. V lost 2 bases and J 2 bases, leaving 21 bases between the germline ends. The CDR3 contains 18 residues. In nucleotides, the CDR3 is TGTGCCATCAGTGAGGAAAATAGTAAGGGAGCGGTTCAAGAGACCCAGTACTTC. Translating gives CAISEENSKGAVQETQYF.

V is TRBV5-1 and J is TRBJ2-1, with 15 bases that match TRBD2. Germline assignment: CDR1 SGHRS and CDR2 YFSETQ. The length of the CDR3 is 15 residues. Trimming cost V 3 bases and J 7 bases; bases outside gene matches: 2. In DNA, the CDR3 is TGCGCCAGCAGCTGGACTAGCGGGGGGGCGAATGAGCAGTTCTTC. This encodes CASSWTSGGANEQFF. Supplemented by reference TRBV5-1 and TRBJ2-1, the full variable domain reads KAGVTQTPRYLIKTRGQQVTLSCSPISGHRSVSWYQQTPGQGLQFLFEYFSETQRNKGNFPGRFSGRQFSNSRSEMNVSTLELGDSALYLCASSWTSGGANEQFFGPGTRLTVL.

The V and J genes are TRBV29-1 and TRBJ1-5, with D hard to call. The germline V gene encodes CDR1 SQVTM and CDR2 ANQGSEA. There are 11 residues in the CDR3. The V gene lost 4 bases and the J gene lost 3 bases, with 4 bases spanning the gap. CDR3 amino acids: CSVGDNQPQHF. CDR3 DNA sequence: TGCAGCGTTGGAGACAATCAGCCCCAGCATTTT.

The chain couples TRBV11-3 to TRBJ2-3; D might be TRBD1 or TRBD2, each matching 5 bases. Germline V lookup: CDR1 SGHNT, CDR2 YENEEA. This CDR3 has 14 residues. Between the trimmed V and J ends, which lost 5 bases and 2 bases, there was a span of 11 bases. The CDR3 DNA reads TGTGCCAGCAGCAAGGGACCATACACAGATACGCAGTATTTT. Residues: CASSKGPYTDTQYF. Supplemented by reference TRBV11-3 and TRBJ2-3, the full variable domain reads EAGVVQSPRYKIIEKKQPVAFWCNPISGHNTLYWYLQNLGQGPELLIRYENEEAVDDSQLPKDRFSAERLKGVDSTLKIQPAELGDSAVYLCASSKGPYTDTQYFGPGTRLTVL.

The V call is TRBV7-2, the J call TRBJ1-1; unclear D gene. V was clipped by 3 bases and J by 4 bases, with 6 bases between them. The CDR3 spans 12 residues. Germline CDR1 SGHTA, CDR2 FQGNSA. In nucleotides, the CDR3 is TGTGCCAGCAGCTTGGAATTCACTGAAGCTTTCTTT. Translated, it gives CASSLEFTEAFF.

The chain combines TRBV7-9 with TRBJ2-1; no reliable D call. Trimming left V 4 bases short and J 13 bases short, with 8 bases between. Per the germline V gene, CDR1 is SEHNR and CDR2 is FQNEAQ (reference sequence). This CDR3 region has 10 residues. The CDR3 here is CASSWEGQFF. The CDR3 DNA sequence: TGTGCCAGCAGCTGGGAAGGCCAGTTCTTC.

This clonotype was counted many times. The chain couples TRBV5-1 to TRBJ2-7; D is undetermined. V shed 4 bases and J shed 1 base, with 12 bases lying between them. From germline, CDR1 is SGHRS and CDR2 YFSETQ. This CDR3 is built from 14 residues. The CDR3 protein is CASSPRHGSYEQYF. As DNA, the CDR3 is TGCGCCAGCAGCCCCCGACACGGATCCTACGAGCAGTACTTC.

The chain recombines TRBV12-3 or TRBV12-4 with TRBJ1-1; 9 bases agree with TRBD1. Germline trimming cut 6 bases from V and 0 bases from J; bases unmatched to any gene: 8. The CDR3 totals 16 residues. The CDR3 here is CASSPKDRGLNTEAFF. The CDR3 nucleotides read TGTGCCAGCAGCCCGAAGGACAGGGGACTGAACACTGAAGCTTTCTTT.

The V call is TRBV29-1, the J call TRBJ2-5; D remains unclear. The CDR3 loop spans 12 amino acids. Germline CDR1 SQVTM, CDR2 ANQGSEA. Trimming cost V 1 base and J 5 bases, with 8 bases left between them. CDR3 residues: CSVEAHEETQYF. The CDR3 DNA reads TGCAGCGTTGAAGCTCACGAGGAGACCCAGTACTTC.

The V call is TRBV2, the J call TRBJ2-7; TRBD2 is a possible D gene (6 bases). Per the germline V gene, CDR1 is SNHLY and CDR2 is FYNNEI. This CDR3 contains 14 residues. Trimming shortened V by 6 bases and J by 1 base, and 13 bases separated the two germline ends. The CDR3 DNA reads TGTGCCAGCAGGGGACTTGACAGATCCTACGAGCAGTACTTC. This gives the protein CASRGLDRSYEQYF.

The J gene is TRBJ1-4, the V gene TRBV18; possibly TRBD1 for D (5 bases). Germline V lookup: CDR1 KGHSH, CDR2 LQKENI. The CDR3 totals 15 residues. Deletions cut 6 bases from V and 11 bases from J, with 22 bases between. Here the CDR3 DNA reads TGTGCCAGCTCGCGTGGGGGAAACGGAATTGAGAAACTGTTTTTT. Translating gives CASSRGGNGIEKLFF. The entire variable domain, with the rest obtained from reference TRBV18 and TRBJ1-4, is as follows: NAGVMQNPRHLVRRRGQEARLRCSPMKGHSHVYWYRQLPEEGLKFMVYLQKENIIDESGMPKERFSAEFPKEGPSILRIQQVVRGDSAAYFCASSRGGNGIEKLFFGSGTQLSVL.

The DNA of the CDR3 is TGTGCCAGCAGGCCGGGGGGAGCGGGGGTCCAAGAGACCCAGTACTTC. Translated: CASRPGGAGVQETQYF. The V call is TRBV7-6, the J call TRBJ2-5; TRBD2 aligns across 8 bases. Germline-derived CDR1 and CDR2 are SGHVS and FNYEAQ. The trim removed 6 bases at V and 1 base at J, leaving 10 bases unmatched. The CDR3 extends over 16 amino acids.

The J gene is TRBJ1-1, the V gene TRBV20-1; D ambiguous. The CDR3 extends over 13 amino acids. The germline V and J ends were trimmed by 6 bases and 1 base, with 12 bases remaining between them. CDR1 is DFQATT and CDR2 is SNEGSKA in the germline V gene (reference sequence). The CDR3 DNA reads as TGCAGTGCCCTAAAGACATCGAACACTGAAGCTTTCTTT. Its protein product is CSALKTSNTEAFF.

V and J are TRBV28 and TRBJ2-2; D may be TRBD1 (6 bases). V lost 5 bases and J 6 bases, leaving 16 bases between the germline ends. The CDR3 is made up of 15 amino acids. CDR1 is MDHEN, CDR2 SYDVKM, per germline. This CDR3 is CASSPTGSTPGELFF. DNA for the CDR3: TGTGCCAGCAGTCCTACAGGGTCTACGCCCGGGGAGCTGTTTTTT.

This clonotype has just a few counts. The rearrangement links TRBV5-1 to TRBJ2-5; the D call may be TRBD1 or TRBD2 (6 bases each). The CDR3 length is 14 residues. From germline, CDR1 is SGHRS and CDR2 YFSETQ. Trimming removed 5 bases from V and 2 bases from J, with 13 bases in between. The CDR3 DNA reads TGCGCCAGCAGTTACGGGGGCCTTCAAGAGACCCAGTACTTC. As protein: CASSYGGLQETQYF.

This chain uses TRBV11-2 with TRBJ2-1, with TRBD2 identical over 7 bases. V lost 3 bases and J lost 8; bases outside the gene matches: 16. This CDR3 is built from 17 residues. Germline values: CDR1 SGHAT, CDR2 FQNNGV. CDR3 region: CASSFHPRGTNGDEQFF. CDR3 sequence (DNA): TGTGCCAGCAGCTTCCACCCGAGAGGGACTAATGGGGATGAGCAGTTCTTC.

This clonotype was picked up a small number of times. V is TRBV7-2 and J is TRBJ1-4, with D possibly matching TRBD1 (5 bases). Trimming took off 1 base at V and 8 bases at J, with 14 bases between the two ends. CDR1 is SGHTA, CDR2 FQGNSA, per germline. The CDR3 is 15 residues long. The DNA for the CDR3 is TGTGCCAGCAGCTTAGGGGGGACGGCTTCCGAAAAACTGTTTTTT. This codes for CASSLGGTASEKLFF. Together with reference TRBV7-2 and TRBJ1-4, the CDR3 gives the full variable domain: GAGVSQSPSNKVTEKGKDVELRCDPISGHTALYWYRQSLGQGLEFLIYFQGNSAPDKSGLPSDRFSAERTGGSVSTLTIQRTQQEDSAVYLCASSLGGTASEKLFFGSGTQLSVL.

A few counts support this clonotype. The chain employs TRBV20-1 and TRBJ2-1; 8 nucleotides agree with TRBD2. Trimming at V came to 5 bases and at J to 0 bases, leaving 18 bases not matched to a gene. Germline V lookup: CDR1 DFQATT, CDR2 SNEGSKA (reference sequence). This CDR3 has 19 amino acids. The CDR3 region has the DNA TGCAGTGCTGGATACTGGCGGGAGGCCACATGGAGCTCCTACAATGAGCAGTTCTTC. Encoded protein: CSAGYWREATWSSYNEQFF.